This is a list of T cell receptor beta chains from one sample in a study of tumor and adjacent non-tumor tissue in lung cancer. TCRdb re-called the multiplex PCR reads through MiXCR, storing one row per CDR3 protein. The data show over 60,000 distinct CDR3 sequences, around 86% seen once. Sequenced: lung tumor tissue. These receptors were obtained from a woman between 50 and 59 years old with non-small cell lung cancer. CDR3s include the opening cysteine and the closing phenylalanine or tryptophan. The D gene is left open where the match is weak. Clone sizes are given selectively: once, few, many, or a class where the clone is expanded.

cdr3_aa v_call clone_size d_call
CSVGLVGAFDGYTF TRBV29-1 NA NA
CTSSAGVVQETQYF TRBV12-3/TRBV12-4 NA NA
CSASPSEISGELLF TRBV20-1 NA NA
CASSLEIWQSHHF TRBV11-2 NA NA
CAGSRGDYGYSF TRBV28 once NA
CASNRGSTDTQYF TRBV5-4 medium-sized TRBD1
CSDRDRLAGGKNIQYF TRBV20-1 NA TRBD2
CASSFVGQDHDEQFF TRBV11-2 NA TRBD1
CSAHLDRAYNSPLHF TRBV20-1 NA TRBD1
CASSFGGRDNEKLFF TRBV28 many NA